The T cell receptor (beta chain) under discussion was sequenced for a study of cytomegalovirus exposure and HLA in healthy donors. CDR3 length: 16 residues. J gave up 1 base and V 3 bases, and 5 bases lay outside the gene matches. Germline CDR1 and CDR2: MDHEN and SYDVKM. 60 Vbeta and 13 Jbeta primers were used in PCR. Data came from immunoSEQ multiplex PCR; TCRdb stores just in-frame clones and leaves some out. The sample shows about 99,000 clones, around 66% of them seen only once. This sequence originates from a woman in her 50s in good health and CMV-seronegative. The rearrangement uses TRBV28 and TRBJ2-4, with 8 positions matching TRBD2. Sequenced material: PBMCs. This chain's CDR3 is CASSLRGGKAKNIQYF. For the CDR3, the DNA is TGTGCCAGCAGTTTGCGCGGGGGGAAGGCCAAAAACATTCAGTACTTC. The whole variable domain, filled in from reference TRBV28 and TRBJ2-4, reads DVKVTQSSRYLVKRTGEKVFLECVQDMDHENMFWYRQDPGLGLRLIYFSYDVKMKEKGDIPEGYSVSREKKERFSLILESASTNQTSMYLCASSLRGGKAKNIQYFGAGTRLSVL.